This T cell receptor beta chain was captured in a study of OX40 agonist ivuxolimab in advanced cancers. Study information: Males comprised 82.7% of the group, whose mean age was around 62 years (range about 20 to 90).

Study observations and caveats: At 0.1 to 3.0 mg/kg, CD4+ and CD8+ blood T cells expanded clonally by week 6. CD8+ T cells showed, on average, more clonal expansion than CD4+ cells.

In its sample, this clone was seen once. The antigen remains undetermined. Repertoires were generated with immunoSEQ multiplex PCR, while TCRdb's copy carries only in-frame clones and drops some. Of 45,000 to 60,000 clones in the sample, roughly nine tenths were seen once. CDR3 length: 14 amino acids. Germline loops: CDR1 SGHTA, CDR2 FQGNSA. With 5 bases clipped from V and 7 bases from J, the junction kept 7 bases outside the gene matches. The chain is built from TRBV7-2 and TRBJ2-7; 11 bases are shared with TRBD1. Sequencing was performed on CD4+ or CD8+ T cells sorted from blood, taken in a trial of the OX40 agonist ivuxolimab. This receptor was taken from an adult with an advanced solid tumor such as melanoma, head and neck, liver or kidney cancer. The CDR3 is CASSLDRGRREQYF. The CDR3 nucleotides read TGTGCCAGCAGCCTGGACAGGGGGCGCAGAGAGCAGTACTTC.